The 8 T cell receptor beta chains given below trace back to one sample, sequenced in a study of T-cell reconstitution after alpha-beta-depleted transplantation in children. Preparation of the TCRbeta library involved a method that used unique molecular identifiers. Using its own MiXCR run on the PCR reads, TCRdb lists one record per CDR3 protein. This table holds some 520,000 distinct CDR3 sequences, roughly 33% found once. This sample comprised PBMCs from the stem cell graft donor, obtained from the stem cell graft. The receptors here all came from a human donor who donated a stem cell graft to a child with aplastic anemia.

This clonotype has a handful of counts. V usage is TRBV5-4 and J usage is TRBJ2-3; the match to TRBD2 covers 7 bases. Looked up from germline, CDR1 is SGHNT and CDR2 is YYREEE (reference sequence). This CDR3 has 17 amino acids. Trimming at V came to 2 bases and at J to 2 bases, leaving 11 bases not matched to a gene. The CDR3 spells CASSFGVVAGSTDTQYF. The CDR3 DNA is TGTGCCAGCAGCTTCGGCGTGGTAGCGGGTTCCACAGATACGCAGTATTTT.

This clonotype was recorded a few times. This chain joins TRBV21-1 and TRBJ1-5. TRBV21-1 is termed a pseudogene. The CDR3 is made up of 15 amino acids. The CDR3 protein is CASNPSSMGNQPQHF. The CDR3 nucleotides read TGTGCCAGCAACCCGTCGAGTATGGGCAATCAGCCCCAGCATTTT.

The CDR3 coding sequence is TGTGCCAGCAGTCCAGCAGGGGGCGCAGGGGATACGCAGTATTTT. This gives the protein CASSPAGGAGDTQYF. This chain connects TRBV6-5 to TRBJ2-3; 8 bases agree with TRBD1. The CDR3 totals 15 residues. Germline CDR1 and CDR2: MNHEY and SVGAGI. V was clipped by 5 bases and J by 6 bases; unmatched bases: 10.

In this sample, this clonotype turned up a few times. CDR3 loop: CASSPERFYEQYF. CDR3 bases: TGTGCCAGCAGTCCGGAAAGGTTCTACGAGCAGTACTTC. This sequence joins TRBV28 and TRBJ2-7; D remains ambiguous. CDR3 length: 13 amino acids. The germline CDR1 and CDR2 sequences are MDHEN and SYDVKM. V lost 5 bases to trimming and J lost 3 bases, with 11 bases between them.

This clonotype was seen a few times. The CDR3 is CASSLAIGQTGELFF. CDR3 nucleotide sequence: TGTGCCAGCAGTTTAGCGATCGGACAGACCGGGGAGCTGTTTTTT. The chain couples TRBV12-3 or TRBV12-4 to TRBJ2-2; the D gene is possibly TRBD1 (6 bases). The length of the CDR3 is 15 residues. Deletions cut 0 bases from V and 5 bases from J, with 10 bases between.

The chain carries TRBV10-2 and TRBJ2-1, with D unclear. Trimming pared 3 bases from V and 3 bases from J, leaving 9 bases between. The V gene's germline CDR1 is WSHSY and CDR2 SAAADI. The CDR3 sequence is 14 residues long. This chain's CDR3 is CASSDRVDYNEQFF. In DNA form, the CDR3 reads TGCGCCAGCAGTGACCGGGTAGACTACAATGAGCAGTTCTTC.

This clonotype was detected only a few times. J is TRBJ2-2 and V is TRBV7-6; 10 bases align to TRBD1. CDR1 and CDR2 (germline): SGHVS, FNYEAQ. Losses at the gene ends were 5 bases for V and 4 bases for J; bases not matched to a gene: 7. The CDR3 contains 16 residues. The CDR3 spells CASSPSDRGATGELFF. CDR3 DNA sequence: TGTGCCAGCAGCCCCTCGGACAGGGGGGCCACCGGGGAGCTGTTTTTT.

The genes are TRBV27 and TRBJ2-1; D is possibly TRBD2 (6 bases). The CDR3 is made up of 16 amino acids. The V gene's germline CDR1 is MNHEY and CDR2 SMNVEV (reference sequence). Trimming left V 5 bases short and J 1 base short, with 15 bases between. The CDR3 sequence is CASSLSAGPSYNEQFF. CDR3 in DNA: TGTGCCAGCAGTCTCTCAGCGGGTCCGTCCTACAATGAGCAGTTCTTC.